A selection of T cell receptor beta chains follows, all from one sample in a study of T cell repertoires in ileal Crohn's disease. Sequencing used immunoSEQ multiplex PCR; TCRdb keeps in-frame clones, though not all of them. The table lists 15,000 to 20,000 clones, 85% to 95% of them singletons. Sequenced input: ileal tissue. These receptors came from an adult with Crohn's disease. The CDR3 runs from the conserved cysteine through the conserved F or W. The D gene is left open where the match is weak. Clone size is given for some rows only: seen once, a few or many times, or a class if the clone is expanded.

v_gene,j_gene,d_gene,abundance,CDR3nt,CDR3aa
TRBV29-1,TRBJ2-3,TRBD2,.,TGCAGCGTTGACCAAACTAGCGGGGGGCGCACAGATACGCAGTATTTT,CSVDQTSGGRTDTQYF
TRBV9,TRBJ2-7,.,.,TGTGCCAGCAGCCCCGGGATCGAGGCCTACGAGCAGTACTTC,CASSPGIEAYEQYF
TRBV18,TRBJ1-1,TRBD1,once,TGTGCCAGCTCACCACATCAGGGGGTTGACACTGAAGCTTTCTTT,CASSPHQGVDTEAFF
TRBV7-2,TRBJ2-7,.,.,TGTGCCAGCAGCTTATACGGGGTCACCTACGAGCAGTACTTC,CASSLYGVTYEQYF
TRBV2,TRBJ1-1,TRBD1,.,TGTGCCAGCTGGACAGGGGGCACTGAAGCTTCCTTT,CASWTGGTEASF
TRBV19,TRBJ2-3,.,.,TGTGCCAGTAGCTTAGGGGACAACCTCTTCACAGATACGCAGTATTTT,CASSLGDNLFTDTQYF
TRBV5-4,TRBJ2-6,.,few,TGTGCCAGCAGCCTTCTGGCCCCTGGGGCCAACGTCCTGACTTTC,CASSLLAPGANVLTF
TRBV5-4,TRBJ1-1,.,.,TGTGCCAGCAGCCACCCAGACAGTGTTCCTGAAGCTTTCTTT,CASSHPDSVPEAFF
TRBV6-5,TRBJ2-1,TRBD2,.,TGTGCCAGTACAGGACACGGGGGGGTTCGGGAGCAGTTCTTC,CASTGHGGVREQFF
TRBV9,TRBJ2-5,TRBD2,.,TGTGCCAGCAGCGTGACTAGCGGGGGCCCATGGGAGACCCAGTACTTC,CASSVTSGGPWETQYF
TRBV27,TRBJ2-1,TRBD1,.,TGTGCCAGCAGTAACCGGGACAGGGGTGACAATGAGCAGTTCTTC,CASSNRDRGDNEQFF
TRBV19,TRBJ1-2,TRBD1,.,TGTGCCAGTAGTATATCAGGGGGAGGCTATGGCTACACCTTC,CASSISGGGYGYTF
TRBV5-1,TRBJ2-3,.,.,TGCGCCAGCAGCTTCCCTAGAGATACGCAGTATTTT,CASSFPRDTQYF
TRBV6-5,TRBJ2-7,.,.,TGTGCCAGCAGTTATATCGGCGGATCCTACGAGCAGTACTTC,CASSYIGGSYEQYF
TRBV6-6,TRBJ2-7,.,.,TGTGCCAGCGGGATCAGGGGTGGCCACGAGCAGTACTTC,CASGIRGGHEQYF
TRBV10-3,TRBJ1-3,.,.,TGTGCCATCAGCGAGTCAACAGTAAACACCATATATTTT,CAISESTVNTIYF
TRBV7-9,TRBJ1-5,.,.,TGTGCCAGCAGCCATACAGAATTTAGCAATCAGCCCCAGCATTTT,CASSHTEFSNQPQHF
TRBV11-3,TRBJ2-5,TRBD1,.,TGTGCCAGCAGCCCACAGGGGCTACAAGAGACCCAGTACTTC,CASSPQGLQETQYF
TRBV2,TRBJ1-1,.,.,TGTGCCAGCAGCGTCCGTGGGGCTTCCTCTGAAGCTTTCTTT,CASSVRGASSEAFF
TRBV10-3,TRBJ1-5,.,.,TGTGCCACCGCGACAGACCCCAATCAGCCCCAGCATTTT,CATATDPNQPQHF
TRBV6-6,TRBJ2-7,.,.,TGTGCCAGCAGTTACGGACAACAGGATGAGCAGCACTTC,CASSYGQQDEQHF
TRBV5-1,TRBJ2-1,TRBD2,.,TGCGCCAGCAGCTTGTCTCGACTAGCGGGGGGGCACTTCAGTGAGCAGTTCTTC,CASSLSRLAGGHFSEQFF
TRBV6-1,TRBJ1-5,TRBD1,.,TGTGCCAGCAGTGAAGCAGGGACAGGGTTTAATCAGCCCCAGCATTTT,CASSEAGTGFNQPQHF
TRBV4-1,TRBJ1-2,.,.,TGCGCCAGCAGCCAAGTAGGCAGGGGAAACTATGGCTACACCTTC,CASSQVGRGNYGYTF
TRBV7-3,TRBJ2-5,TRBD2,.,TGTGCCAGCAGCTTAGGGGGGGAAGAGACCCAGTACTTC,CASSLGGEETQYF
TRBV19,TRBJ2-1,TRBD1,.,TGTGCCAGTAGTCCCGGGACAGGGGGCAATGAGCAGTTCTTC,CASSPGTGGNEQFF
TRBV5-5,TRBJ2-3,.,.,TGTGCCAGCAGCTTCGGGACTGGTAGCGCAGATACGCAGTATTTT,CASSFGTGSADTQYF
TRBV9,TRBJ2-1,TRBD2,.,TGTGCCAGCAGCGTAGCTCGGGCGGGGGGGCCTAGTGAGCAGTTCTTC,CASSVARAGGPSEQFF
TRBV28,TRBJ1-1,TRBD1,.,TGTGCCAGCAAGGGGACAGGGGTGAACACTGAAGCTTTCTTT,CASKGTGVNTEAFF
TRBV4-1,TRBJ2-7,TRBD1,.,TGCGCCAGCAGCCACGGACAGGGGTACGAGCAGTACTTC,CASSHGQGYEQYF
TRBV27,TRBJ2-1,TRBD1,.,TGTGCCAGCAGTTTCGGGACAGGAGGTGAGCAGTTCTTC,CASSFGTGGEQFF